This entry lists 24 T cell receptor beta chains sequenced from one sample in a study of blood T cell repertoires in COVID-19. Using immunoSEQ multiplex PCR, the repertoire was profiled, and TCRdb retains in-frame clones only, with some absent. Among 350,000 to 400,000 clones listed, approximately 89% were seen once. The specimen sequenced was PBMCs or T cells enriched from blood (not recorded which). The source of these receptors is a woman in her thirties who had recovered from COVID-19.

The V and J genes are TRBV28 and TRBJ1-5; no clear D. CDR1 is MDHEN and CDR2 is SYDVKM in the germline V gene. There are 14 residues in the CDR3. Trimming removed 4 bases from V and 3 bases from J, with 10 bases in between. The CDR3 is CASSSVVFNQPQHF. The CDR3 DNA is TGTGCCAGCAGTTCCGTCGTATTCAATCAGCCCCAGCATTTT.

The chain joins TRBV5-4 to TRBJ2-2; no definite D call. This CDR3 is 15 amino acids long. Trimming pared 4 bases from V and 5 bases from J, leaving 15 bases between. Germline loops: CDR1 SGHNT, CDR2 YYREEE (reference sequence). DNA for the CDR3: TGTGCCAGCAGCCTAGACCCTATAAGGACCGGGGAGCTGTTTTTT. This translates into CASSLDPIRTGELFF. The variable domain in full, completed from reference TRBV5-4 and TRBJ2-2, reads ETGVTQSPTHLIKTRGQQVTLRCSSQSGHNTVSWYQQALGQGPQFIFQYYREEENGRGNFPPRFSGLQFPNYSSELNVNALELDDSALYLCASSLDPIRTGELFFGEGSRLTVL.

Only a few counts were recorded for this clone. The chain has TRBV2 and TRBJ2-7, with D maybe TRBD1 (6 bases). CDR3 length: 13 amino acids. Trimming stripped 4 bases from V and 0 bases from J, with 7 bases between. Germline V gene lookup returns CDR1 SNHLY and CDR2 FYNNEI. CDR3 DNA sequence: TGTGCCAGCAGTGGGGACAACTCCTACGAGCAGTACTTC. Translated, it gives CASSGDNSYEQYF.

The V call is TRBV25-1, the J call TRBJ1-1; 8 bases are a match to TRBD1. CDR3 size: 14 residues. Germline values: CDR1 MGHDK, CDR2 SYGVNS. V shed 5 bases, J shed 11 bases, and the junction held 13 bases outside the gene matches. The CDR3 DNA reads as TGTGCCAGCAGTTTTGGGACAGGAGGTCCTGGGGCTTTCTTT. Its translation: CASSFGTGGPGAFF.

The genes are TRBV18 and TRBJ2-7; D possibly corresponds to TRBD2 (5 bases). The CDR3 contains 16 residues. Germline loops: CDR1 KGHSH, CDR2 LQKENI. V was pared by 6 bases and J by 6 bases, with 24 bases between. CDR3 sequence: CASSSTGVIDSSEQYF. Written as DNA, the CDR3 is TGTGCCAGCTCCTCGACCGGGGTTATCGATTCCAGCGAGCAGTACTTC. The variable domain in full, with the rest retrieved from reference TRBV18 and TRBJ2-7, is NAGVMQNPRHLVRRRGQEARLRCSPMKGHSHVYWYRQLPEEGLKFMVYLQKENIIDESGMPKERFSAEFPKEGPSILRIQQVVRGDSAAYFCASSSTGVIDSSEQYFGPGTRLTVT.

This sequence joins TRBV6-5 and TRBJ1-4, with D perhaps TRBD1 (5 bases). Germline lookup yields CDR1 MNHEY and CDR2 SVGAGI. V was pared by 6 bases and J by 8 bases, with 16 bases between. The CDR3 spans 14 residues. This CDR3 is CASRPGFGGEKLFF. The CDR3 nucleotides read TGTGCCAGCAGGCCAGGGTTTGGCGGCGAAAAACTGTTTTTT.

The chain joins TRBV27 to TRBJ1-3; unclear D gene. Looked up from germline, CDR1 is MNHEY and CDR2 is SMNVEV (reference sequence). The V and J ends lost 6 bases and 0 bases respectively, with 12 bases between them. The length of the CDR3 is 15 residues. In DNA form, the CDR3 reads TGTGCCAGCAGACATGGGAGTCACTCTGGAAACACCATATATTTT. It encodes CASRHGSHSGNTIYF.

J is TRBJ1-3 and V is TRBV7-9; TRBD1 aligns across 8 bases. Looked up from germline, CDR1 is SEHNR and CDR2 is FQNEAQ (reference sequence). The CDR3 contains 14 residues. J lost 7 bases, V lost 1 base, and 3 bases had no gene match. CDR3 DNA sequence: TGTGCCAGCAGCTTAGGGACAGGGAGGAACACCATATATTTT. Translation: CASSLGTGRNTIYF.

The CDR3 spells CASSRDSGSYNEQFF. CDR3 nucleotide sequence: TGTGCCAGCAGCCGGGACAGCGGATCCTACAATGAGCAGTTCTTC. This rearrangement joins TRBV11-3 to TRBJ2-1; TRBD1 aligns across 7 bases. V lost 5 bases to trimming and J lost 1 base; unmatched junction nucleotides: 5. The V gene's germline CDR1 is SGHNT and CDR2 YENEEA. CDR3 size: 15 residues.

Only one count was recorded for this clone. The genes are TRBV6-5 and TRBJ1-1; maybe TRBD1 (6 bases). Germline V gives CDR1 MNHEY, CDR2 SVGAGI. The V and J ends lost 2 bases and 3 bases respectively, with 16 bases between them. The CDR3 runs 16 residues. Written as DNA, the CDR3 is TGTGCCAGCAGTTACCAGCGGGGGGGGGCGGACACTGAAGCTTTCTTT. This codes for CASSYQRGGADTEAFF.

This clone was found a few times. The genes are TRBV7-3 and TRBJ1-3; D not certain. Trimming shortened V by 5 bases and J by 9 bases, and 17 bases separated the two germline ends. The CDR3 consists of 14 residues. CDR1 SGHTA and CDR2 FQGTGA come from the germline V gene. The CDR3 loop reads CASSPNAGGGTIYF. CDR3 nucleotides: TGTGCCAGCAGCCCCAACGCGGGAGGAGGCACCATATATTTT. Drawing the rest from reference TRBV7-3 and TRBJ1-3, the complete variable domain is GAGVSQTPSNKVTEKGKYVELRCDPISGHTALYWYRQSLGQGPEFLIYFQGTGAADDSGLPNDRFFAVRPEGSVSTLKIQRTERGDSAVYLCASSPNAGGGTIYFGEGSWLTVV.

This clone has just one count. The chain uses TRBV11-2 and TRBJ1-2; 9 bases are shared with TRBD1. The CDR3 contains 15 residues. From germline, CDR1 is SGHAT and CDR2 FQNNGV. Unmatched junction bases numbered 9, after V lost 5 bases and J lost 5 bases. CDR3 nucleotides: TGTGCCAGCAGCCCTCCGACAGGGGGTTTTTATGGCTACACCTTC. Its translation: CASSPPTGGFYGYTF.

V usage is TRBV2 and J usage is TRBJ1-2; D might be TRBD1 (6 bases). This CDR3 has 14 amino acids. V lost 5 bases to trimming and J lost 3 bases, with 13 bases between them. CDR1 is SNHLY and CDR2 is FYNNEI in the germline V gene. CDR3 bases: TGTGCCAGCAGTTTAGGGGGGGACTACTATGGCTACACCTTC. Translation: CASSLGGDYYGYTF.

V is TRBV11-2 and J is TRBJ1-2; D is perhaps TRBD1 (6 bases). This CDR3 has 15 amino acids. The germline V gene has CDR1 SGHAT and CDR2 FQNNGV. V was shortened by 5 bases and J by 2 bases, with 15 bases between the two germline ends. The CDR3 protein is CASSPWGGGNYGYTF. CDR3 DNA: TGTGCCAGCAGCCCCTGGGGAGGGGGGAACTATGGCTACACCTTC.

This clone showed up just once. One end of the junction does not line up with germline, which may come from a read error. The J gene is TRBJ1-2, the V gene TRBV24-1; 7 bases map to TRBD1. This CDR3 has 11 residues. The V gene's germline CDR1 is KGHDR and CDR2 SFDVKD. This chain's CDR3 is CATSDSGQFAF. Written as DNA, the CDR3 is TGTGCCACCAGTGACTCGGGACAGTTCGCCTTC.

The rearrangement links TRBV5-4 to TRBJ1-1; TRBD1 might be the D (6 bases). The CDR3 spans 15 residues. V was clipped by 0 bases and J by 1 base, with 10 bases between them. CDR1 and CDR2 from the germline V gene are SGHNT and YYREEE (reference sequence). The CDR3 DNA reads TGTGCCAGCAGCTTGGGTGGCAGGGGGAACACTGAAGCTTTCTTT. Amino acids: CASSLGGRGNTEAFF.

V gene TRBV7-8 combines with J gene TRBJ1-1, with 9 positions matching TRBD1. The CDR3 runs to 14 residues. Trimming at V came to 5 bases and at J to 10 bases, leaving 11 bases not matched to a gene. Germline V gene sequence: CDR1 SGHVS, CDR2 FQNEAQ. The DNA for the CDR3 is TGTGCCAGCAGCCCAACCAACAGGGGGCCTCGAGCTTTCTTT. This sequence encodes CASSPTNRGPRAFF.

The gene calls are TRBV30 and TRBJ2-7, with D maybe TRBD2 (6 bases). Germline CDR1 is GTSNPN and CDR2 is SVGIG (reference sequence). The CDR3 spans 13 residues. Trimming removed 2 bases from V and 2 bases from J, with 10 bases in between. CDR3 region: CAWSSSGAYEQYF. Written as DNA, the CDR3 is TGTGCCTGGAGTAGTAGCGGAGCCTACGAGCAGTACTTC.

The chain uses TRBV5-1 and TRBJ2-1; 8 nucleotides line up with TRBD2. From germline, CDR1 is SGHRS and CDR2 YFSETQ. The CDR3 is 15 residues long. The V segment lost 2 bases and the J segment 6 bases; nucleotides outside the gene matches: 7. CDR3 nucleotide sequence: TGCGCCAGCAGCTTCAGTAGCGGGATCATCAATGAGCAGTTCTTC. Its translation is CASSFSSGIINEQFF.

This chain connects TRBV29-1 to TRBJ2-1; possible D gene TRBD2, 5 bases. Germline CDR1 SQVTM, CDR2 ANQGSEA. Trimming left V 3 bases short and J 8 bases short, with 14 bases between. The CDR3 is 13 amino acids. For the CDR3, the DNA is TGCAGCGTTGACCCCGGGAACAGCGATGAGCAGTTCTTC. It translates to CSVDPGNSDEQFF.

The CDR3 DNA is TGTGCCAGCAGCCCAAGTGGAGGACAGAACTATGGCTACACCTTC. Encoded protein: CASSPSGGQNYGYTF. The chain joins TRBV7-2 to TRBJ1-2; the D gene is possibly TRBD1 (6 bases). Trimming removed 5 bases from V and 2 bases from J, with 15 bases in between. This CDR3 is 15 amino acids long. CDR1 and CDR2 (germline): SGHTA, FQGNSA.

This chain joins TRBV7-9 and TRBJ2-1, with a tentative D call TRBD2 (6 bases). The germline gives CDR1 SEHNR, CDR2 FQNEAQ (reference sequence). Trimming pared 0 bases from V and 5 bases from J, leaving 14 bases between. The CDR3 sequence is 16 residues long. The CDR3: CASSLAGGRSDNEQFF. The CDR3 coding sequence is TGTGCCAGCAGCTTAGCCGGGGGACGGTCGGACAATGAGCAGTTCTTC.

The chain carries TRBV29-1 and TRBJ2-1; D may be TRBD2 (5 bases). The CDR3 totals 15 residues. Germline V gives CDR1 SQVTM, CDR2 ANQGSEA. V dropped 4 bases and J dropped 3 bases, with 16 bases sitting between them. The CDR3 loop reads CSVVPGTSYYNEQFF. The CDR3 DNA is TGCAGCGTTGTTCCGGGAACATCTTACTACAATGAGCAGTTCTTC.

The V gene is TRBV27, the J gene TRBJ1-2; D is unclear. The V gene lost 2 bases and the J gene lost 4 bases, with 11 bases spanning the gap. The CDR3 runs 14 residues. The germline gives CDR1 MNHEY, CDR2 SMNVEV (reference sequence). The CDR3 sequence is CASSLTRGLYGYTF. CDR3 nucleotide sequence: TGTGCCAGCAGTTTAACCCGTGGGCTCTATGGCTACACCTTC.